The 5 T cell receptor beta chains below all came from one sample that was sequenced in a study of blood T cell repertoires in COVID-19. Method: immunoSEQ multiplex PCR; TCRdb's copy keeps in-frame clones and lacks some. The data contain approximately 49,000 clones, approximately 80% of them singletons. Sequencing used peripheral blood. Every receptor here comes from a woman in her sixties with acute or convalescent COVID-19.

The V gene is TRBV30, the J gene TRBJ1-3, with 9 bases matching TRBD1. The germline V gene has CDR1 GTSNPN and CDR2 SVGIG (reference sequence). V shed 3 bases and J 3 bases; nucleotides not matched to a gene: 6. The CDR3 totals 15 residues. CDR3 nucleotides: TGTGCCTGGAGAGCACAGGGGGCTGGTGGAAACACCATATATTTT. Translated: CAWRAQGAGGNTIYF.

The chain joins TRBV28 to TRBJ1-2; TRBD1 aligns across 9 bases. The J segment lost 1 base and the V segment lost 3 bases, leaving 0 bases of the junction unmatched. The CDR3 consists of 14 residues. From germline, CDR1 is MDHEN and CDR2 SYDVKM. The CDR3 sequence is CASSLGQGNYGYTF. DNA of the CDR3: TGTGCCAGCAGTTTGGGACAGGGTAACTATGGCTACACCTTC.

The rearrangement joins TRBV10-3 to TRBJ1-5, with D maybe TRBD1 (6 bases). This CDR3 has 15 residues. Trimming removed 6 bases from V and 4 bases from J, with 16 bases in between. Germline V CDR1 and CDR2: ENHRY, SYGVKD. The CDR3 here is CAIRGQGRGNQPQHF. The CDR3 bases are TGTGCCATCAGGGGGCAGGGGAGAGGAAATCAGCCCCAGCATTTT.

V and J are TRBV9 and TRBJ1-1; D gene uncertain. CDR3 size: 14 residues. V shed 7 bases and J shed 0 bases, with 13 bases lying between them. Per germline, CDR1 SGDLS and CDR2 YYNGEE. This CDR3 reads CASSSAYMNTEAFF. The DNA for the CDR3 is TGTGCCAGCTCTAGTGCATACATGAACACTGAAGCTTTCTTT.

V and J are TRBV9 and TRBJ1-1, with 9 bases matching TRBD1. Germline V lookup: CDR1 SGDLS, CDR2 YYNGEE. This CDR3 region has 14 residues. With V trimmed by 3 bases and J by 4 bases, 4 bases remained unmatched. The CDR3 sequence is CASSATGGTTEAFF. In nucleotides, the CDR3 is TGTGCCAGCAGCGCGACAGGGGGTACCACTGAAGCTTTCTTT.